Presented here are 2 T cell receptor beta chains from one specimen sequenced in a study of PD-L1 blockade in urothelial cancer. Clones were sequenced by immunoSEQ multiplex PCR, and TCRdb holds only the in-frame ones, with some missing. The data hold about 82,000 clones, with 85% to 95% observed a single time. The sample consisted of PBMCs, taken around atezolizumab (anti-PD-L1) treatment. These TCRs come from a man in his 60s with urothelial cancer.

This clone was detected once. This chain joins TRBV9 and TRBJ2-1; TRBD2 agrees at 9 bases. The ends lost 0 bases at V and 7 bases at J; junction bases unmatched: 8. Germline V gene sequence: CDR1 SGDLS, CDR2 YYNGEE. The CDR3 contains 16 residues. The CDR3 DNA is TGTGCCAGCAGCGTAGAAGCGAGCGGGAGGCAGAATGAGCAGTTCTTC. This encodes CASSVEASGRQNEQFF.

The CDR3 DNA reads as TGTGCCAGCAGCATTACGCAGTCGGGACAGGGCATGAACACTGAAGCTTTCTTT. Translating it yields CASSITQSGQGMNTEAFF. The chain links TRBV5-6 to TRBJ1-1; the match to TRBD1 covers 9 bases. This CDR3 is built from 18 residues. Trimming removed 4 bases from V and 0 bases from J; junction bases left unmatched: 13. Per the germline V gene, CDR1 is SGHDT and CDR2 is YYEEEE.